Below are 22 T cell receptor beta chains sequenced from a single sample in a study of cytotoxic CD8 clonotypes in ibrutinib-treated CLL. Only in-frame clones appear in the TCRdb table, and some are missing; sequencing was by immunoSEQ multiplex PCR. The sample consists of 20,000 to 30,000 clones, 65% to 70% of them appearing once. The sample was PBMCs, taken at disease progression, from a patient treated with ibrutinib. The origin of the receptors is a human donor with chronic lymphocytic leukemia.

The rearrangement uses TRBV27 and TRBJ1-5; D is undetermined. Trimming stripped 6 bases from V and 0 bases from J, with 9 bases between. The CDR3 consists of 14 residues. Germline V gene sequence: CDR1 MNHEY, CDR2 SMNVEV (reference sequence). CDR3 loop: CASSPTYSNQPQHF. CDR3 DNA sequence: TGTGCCAGCAGCCCCACTTATAGCAATCAGCCCCAGCATTTT.

This clone has a single count. Germline is not matched at one junction end, which may reflect a read error. J is TRBJ2-7 and V is TRBV29-1; 10 bases map to TRBD1. CDR1 and CDR2 from the germline V gene are SQVTM and ANQGSEA. The CDR3 runs 15 residues. The CDR3 spells CSAEGANDRGREQYF. As DNA, the CDR3 is TGCAGCGCTGAAGGAGCTAACGACAGGGGGCGGGAGCAGTACTTC.

This chain joins TRBV10-3 and TRBJ1-2; tentative D call: TRBD1 (5 bases). V was cut by 0 bases and J by 2 bases, with 7 bases left in between. CDR1 ENHRY and CDR2 SYGVKD come from the germline V gene. This CDR3 region has 14 residues. CDR3 residues: CAISESTANYGYTF. In DNA form, the CDR3 reads TGTGCCATCAGTGAGTCGACAGCCAACTATGGCTACACCTTC.

This clone occurred many times. The chain couples TRBV14 to TRBJ1-3, with TRBD1 identical over 7 bases. The CDR3 loop spans 15 amino acids. J gave up 0 bases and V 4 bases, and 3 bases lay outside the gene matches. CDR1 and CDR2 from the germline V gene are SGHDN and FVKESK. Written as DNA, the CDR3 is TGTGCCAGCAGCCCGGGACAGCACTCTGGAAACACCATATATTTT. It codes for CASSPGQHSGNTIYF. The full variable domain, rest sourced from reference TRBV14 and TRBJ1-3, is EAGVTQFPSHSVIEKGQTVTLRCDPISGHDNLYWYRRVMGKEIKFLLHFVKESKQDESGMPNNRFLAERTGGTYSTLKVQPAELEDSGVYFCASSPGQHSGNTIYFGEGSWLTVV.

The chain couples TRBV7-2 to TRBJ1-1; 7 nucleotides line up with TRBD1. The CDR3 is made up of 14 amino acids. V lost 3 bases and J lost 2; bases outside the gene matches: 3. Looked up from germline, CDR1 is SGHTA and CDR2 is FQGNSA. The CDR3 sequence: CASSFDRANTEAFF. The DNA for the CDR3 is TGTGCCAGCAGCTTCGACAGGGCTAACACTGAAGCTTTCTTT.

In this sample, this clone turned up many times. J is TRBJ1-1 and V is TRBV6-1; maybe TRBD1 (6 bases). Germline V gene sequence: CDR1 MNHNS, CDR2 SASEGT. This CDR3 spans 13 amino acids. Trimming shortened V by 6 bases and J by 8 bases, and 16 bases separated the two germline ends. The CDR3 region is CASRREWDKEAFF. The CDR3 DNA reads as TGTGCCAGCAGGCGGGAGTGGGACAAAGAAGCTTTCTTT.

V is TRBV30 and J is TRBJ1-3; D gene uncertain. CDR3 length equals 12 residues. Germline V CDR1 and CDR2: GTSNPN, SVGIG (reference sequence). V was shortened by 4 bases and J by 2 bases, with 6 bases between the two germline ends. As DNA, the CDR3 is TGTGCCTGGAAGGCCGCTGGAAACACCATATATTTT. Translating it yields CAWKAAGNTIYF.

The chain employs TRBV6-5 and TRBJ2-7; TRBD1 or TRBD2 may be the D gene (5 bases each). The germline CDR1 and CDR2 sequences are MNHEY and SVGAGI. V was trimmed by 7 bases and J by 5 bases, leaving 9 bases between them. The CDR3 spans 11 residues. CDR3 loop: CASTRDDEQYF. DNA of the CDR3: TGTGCCAGCACCAGGGACGACGAGCAGTACTTC.

The chain combines TRBV5-1 with TRBJ1-1; the D gene is possibly TRBD1 (5 bases). The CDR3 contains 13 residues. Germline CDR1 and CDR2: SGHRS and YFSETQ. Trimming stripped 2 bases from V and 8 bases from J, with 13 bases between. This chain's CDR3 is CASSFAGLGEAFF. The CDR3 bases are TGCGCCAGCAGCTTCGCGGGACTTGGAGAAGCTTTCTTT.

The V and J genes are TRBV29-1 and TRBJ1-2; D is unclear. The length of the CDR3 is 9 residues. The germline V and J ends were trimmed by 3 bases and 8 bases, with 4 bases remaining between them. Germline lookup yields CDR1 SQVTM and CDR2 ANQGSEA. The CDR3 DNA sequence: TGCAGCGTTGAGGAGGGCTACACCTTC. This gives the protein CSVEEGYTF.

This chain joins TRBV29-1 and TRBJ1-1; D gene unclear. The ends were cut back, 6 bases at V and 0 bases at J, with 8 bases in the middle. CDR1 SQVTM and CDR2 ANQGSEA come from the germline V gene. This CDR3 is 12 amino acids long. As DNA, the CDR3 is TGCAGCGTGGCCAGCATGAACACTGAAGCTTTCTTT. This encodes CSVASMNTEAFF.

The chain is built from TRBV4-2 and TRBJ2-7, with D possibly called TRBD1 or TRBD2 (5 bases each). This CDR3 contains 15 residues. V shed 1 base and J shed 0 bases, with 10 bases lying between them. Germline loops: CDR1 LGHNA, CDR2 YNFKEQ. The CDR3 DNA follows: TGTGCCAGCAGCCAAGCCGGGACCTTCTCCTACGAGCAGTACTTC. Translation: CASSQAGTFSYEQYF.

The genes are TRBV11-2 and TRBJ2-3, with 9 bases matching TRBD2. CDR1 is SGHAT and CDR2 is FQNNGV in the germline V gene. J lost 2 bases, V lost 5 bases, and 8 bases had no gene match. This CDR3 is 16 amino acids long. The CDR3 reads CASSLPLAGSTDTQYF. In nucleotides, the CDR3 is TGTGCCAGCAGCCTCCCCCTAGCGGGATCCACAGATACGCAGTATTTT.

J is TRBJ2-5 and V is TRBV11-1; tentatively, D is TRBD2 (6 bases). With 1 base removed from V and 4 bases from J, the gap between germline ends came to 13 bases. The CDR3 has 15 amino acids. The germline V gene has CDR1 SGHAT and CDR2 FQDESV (reference sequence). In nucleotides, the CDR3 is TGTGCCAGCAGCTTAGGCAGGGCCGGGGGAGAGACCCAGTACTTC. This gives the protein CASSLGRAGGETQYF.

This chain joins TRBV7-9 and TRBJ2-3, with TRBD2 as a possible D gene (6 bases). Germline V gives CDR1 SEHNR, CDR2 FQNEAQ (reference sequence). The CDR3 extends over 12 amino acids. V was shortened by 3 bases and J by 5 bases, with 6 bases between the two germline ends. The CDR3 sequence: CASSFGRDTQYF. DNA for the CDR3: TGTGCCAGCAGCTTCGGGAGAGATACGCAGTATTTT.

This clone was seen once. The chain carries TRBV18 and TRBJ1-1; possible D gene TRBD1, 6 bases. Per germline, CDR1 KGHSH and CDR2 LQKENI. V was pared by 2 bases and J by 6 bases, with 10 bases between. The CDR3 runs to 13 residues. The chain's CDR3 is CASSPGGWAEAFF. The CDR3 bases are TGTGCCAGCTCACCAGGGGGCTGGGCTGAAGCTTTCTTT.

The chain couples TRBV19 to TRBJ2-3; possible D gene TRBD1, 5 bases. Germline assignment: CDR1 LNHDA and CDR2 SQIVND (reference sequence). The CDR3 contains 12 residues. Trimming took 5 bases from V and 6 from J, leaving 9 bases between them. CDR3 residues: CASSPRQDTQYF. The CDR3 DNA follows: TGTGCCAGTAGTCCCCGACAGGATACGCAGTATTTT.

J is TRBJ2-5 and V is TRBV18; the D gene is possibly TRBD2 (6 bases). V was shortened by 6 bases and J by 5 bases, with 16 bases between the two germline ends. CDR3 length: 14 amino acids. Germline CDR1 and CDR2: KGHSH and LQKENI. The CDR3 loop reads CASSLDPGRETQYF. CDR3 bases: TGTGCCAGCTCGCTTGATCCGGGGAGGGAGACCCAGTACTTC.

The gene calls are TRBV11-2 and TRBJ2-4; D perhaps matches TRBD1 (5 bases). Germline CDR1 and CDR2: SGHAT and FQNNGV. This CDR3 contains 12 residues. Trimming took off 3 bases at V and 6 bases at J, with 6 bases between the two ends. CDR3 amino acids: CASSLQGNIQYF. The CDR3 DNA sequence: TGTGCCAGCAGCTTGCAGGGAAACATTCAGTACTTC.

The chain combines TRBV7-9 with TRBJ2-1; D is undetermined. There are 12 residues in the CDR3. V lost 8 bases and J lost 10, with 15 bases in between. Germline values: CDR1 SEHNR, CDR2 FQNEAQ (reference sequence). CDR3 loop: CASETQVREQFF. The CDR3 DNA sequence: TGTGCCAGCGAAACCCAAGTGCGGGAGCAGTTCTTC.

The table lists this clone with a few counts. The chain is built from TRBV19 and TRBJ1-6; the D gene is possibly TRBD1 (5 bases). The ends were cut back, 3 bases at V and 4 bases at J, with 13 bases in the middle. The CDR3 extends over 16 amino acids. The germline gives CDR1 LNHDA, CDR2 SQIVND (reference sequence). For the CDR3, the DNA is TGTGCCAGTAGTATCGCCCAGGGATCGTATAATTCACCCCTCCACTTT. Its protein product is CASSIAQGSYNSPLHF.

This clone showed up just a few times. The chain links TRBV19 to TRBJ1-1; D gene uncertain. Germline-derived CDR1 and CDR2 are LNHDA and SQIVND (reference sequence). The CDR3 contains 12 residues. The V end lost 3 bases, the J end lost 4 bases, and 6 bases lay between the germline ends. The CDR3 region has the DNA TGTGCCAGTAGTATGACGGGCACTGAAGCTTTCTTT. As protein: CASSMTGTEAFF.